Shown below are 10 T cell receptor beta chains from a single sample sequenced in a study of OX40 agonist ivuxolimab in advanced cancers. TCRdb's table, derived via immunoSEQ multiplex PCR, lists solely in-frame clones and lacks some. The table includes 70,000 to 95,000 clones, approximately 80% detected once. This sample comprised CD4+ or CD8+ T cells sorted from blood, obtained in a trial of the OX40 agonist ivuxolimab. The source is an adult with an advanced solid tumor such as melanoma, head and neck, liver or kidney cancer.

The chain employs TRBV14 and TRBJ1-1; 8 bases are a match to TRBD1. After removal of 5 bases from V and 5 bases from J, the junction contained 16 bases not matched to a gene. The CDR3 consists of 17 residues. CDR1 is SGHDN and CDR2 is FVKESK in the germline V gene. CDR3 bases: TGTGCCAGCAGCTCTTCGCCCGGGACAGGCCCGGGGACTGAAGCTTTCTTT. It specifies CASSSSPGTGPGTEAFF.

CDR3 nucleotides: TGTGCCAGCAGCCTAGGGACAGACGGAAACACCATATATTTT. It codes for CASSLGTDGNTIYF. The chain joins TRBV7-9 to TRBJ1-3; 7 bases agree with TRBD1. Germline V gives CDR1 SEHNR, CDR2 FQNEAQ (reference sequence). The CDR3 runs to 14 residues. V was pared by 5 bases and J by 4 bases, with 5 bases of the junction left unmatched.

V usage is TRBV10-3 and J usage is TRBJ1-2; TRBD1 aligns across 11 bases. CDR1 is ENHRY, CDR2 SYGVKD, per germline. This CDR3 region has 15 residues. V shed 7 bases, J shed 3 bases, and the junction held 7 bases outside the gene matches. The CDR3, as DNA: TGTGCCATCAATTCGCCGGGACAGGGGGACTATGGCTACACCTTC. Translating gives CAINSPGQGDYGYTF.

The V and J genes are TRBV27 and TRBJ2-3; the D gene could be TRBD1 or TRBD2 (6 bases each). CDR1 is MNHEY and CDR2 is SMNVEV in the germline V gene (reference sequence). V lost 6 bases, J lost 4 bases, and 17 bases lay in between. The CDR3 is 15 residues long. The CDR3 loop reads CASRAEGGGSDTQYF. CDR3 bases: TGTGCCAGCAGGGCAGAGGGGGGCGGTTCAGATACGCAGTATTTT.

The J gene is TRBJ1-6, the V gene TRBV27; D is unresolved. Germline V gene lookup returns CDR1 MNHEY and CDR2 SMNVEV (reference sequence). With 2 bases removed from V and 9 bases from J, the gap between germline ends came to 17 bases. This CDR3 contains 16 residues. CDR3 in DNA: TGTGCCAGCAGTTTAGGTGGAGCGATCCTTGGTTCACCCCTCCACTTT. It encodes CASSLGGAILGSPLHF.

This clone was counted a single time. J is TRBJ2-5 and V is TRBV28; no clear D gene. The CDR3 extends over 14 amino acids. CDR1 MDHEN and CDR2 SYDVKM come from the germline V gene. Trimming took off 4 bases at V and 5 bases at J, with 14 bases between the two ends. The CDR3 protein is CASSSSVVRETQYF. The CDR3 DNA follows: TGTGCCAGCAGTTCCTCAGTGGTGCGGGAGACCCAGTACTTC.

This clone occurred once. The CDR3 region has the DNA TGTGCCAGCAGCTTGGAGGACGGTGGCTATGGCTACACCTTC. It yields the protein CASSLEDGGYGYTF. This chain uses TRBV5-6 with TRBJ1-2; no definite D call. Germline values: CDR1 SGHDT, CDR2 YYEEEE. V was cut by 0 bases and J by 4 bases, with 10 bases left in between. This CDR3 spans 14 amino acids.

The chain combines TRBV2 with TRBJ2-2, with D possibly TRBD2 on 6 matching bases. The CDR3 is 15 amino acids. Deletions cut 7 bases from V and 6 bases from J, with 18 bases between. Germline V gene data show CDR1 as SNHLY and CDR2 as FYNNEI. The CDR3 nucleotides read TGTGCCAGCAAGGTCGTTGGGACTGAGGCCGGGGAGCTGTTTTTT. It is translated as CASKVVGTEAGELFF. The complete variable domain, with remaining parts taken from reference TRBV2 and TRBJ2-2, reads EPEVTQTPSHQVTQMGQEVILRCVPISNHLYFYWYRQILGQKVEFLVSFYNNEISEKSEIFDDQFSVERPDGSNFTLKIRSTKLEDSAMYFCASKVVGTEAGELFFGEGSRLTVL.

The chain joins TRBV5-6 to TRBJ1-3; a possible D gene is TRBD1 (5 bases). V lost 7 bases and J 0 bases, leaving 14 bases between the germline ends. The CDR3 spans 15 residues. Germline CDR1 is SGHDT and CDR2 is YYEEEE. CDR3 in DNA: TGTGCCAGCGGGGCGGGGGACTTCTCTGGAAACACCATATATTTT. Translation: CASGAGDFSGNTIYF.

The rearrangement links TRBV6-4 to TRBJ1-4; 8 positions agree with TRBD1. The germline V gene has CDR1 MRHNA and CDR2 SNTAGT. Unmatched junction bases numbered 6, after V lost 6 bases and J lost 0 bases. The length of the CDR3 is 16 residues. CDR3 DNA: TGTGCCAGCAGGGCATCAGGGGGCTCAACTAATGAAAAACTGTTTTTT. Protein: CASRASGGSTNEKLFF.